The clone carrying this TCR beta chain has a count of ten or more. Antigen specificity is unknown. This sample is part of a study of T cells in Graves' hyperthyroidism and ophthalmopathy. General study findings and limits: Model-based prediction identified ophthalmopathy a median about 7 months prior to its onset. Blood samples included most of the expanded thyroid clonotypes exceeding 0.001.

RNA transcripts yielded amplified TCR beta CDR3 regions. With the HTBI primer set, the TCR CDR3 went through a first round of RT-PCR. MiXCR, applied by TCRdb to the multiplex PCR reads, yields one record per CDR3 protein. The sample has hundreds of thousands of distinct CDR3 sequences; roughly 15% are singletons. The study included ophthalmopathy patients with Clinical Activity Score at least 3, NOSPECS grade at least 4 and duration under 3 months. The diagnostic basis comprised clinical symptoms, serum thyroxine and TRAb, thyroid ultrasound and orbital computed tomography. Germline loops: CDR1 SQVTM, CDR2 ANQGSEA. The CDR3 runs to 17 residues. V gave up 7 bases and J gave up 0 bases; unmatched junction bases: 12.

The material sequenced was blood. The origin of this receptor is a woman between 45 and 60 years old with Graves' ophthalmopathy. The chain is built from TRBV29-1 and TRBJ1-4, with TRBD1 identical over 9 bases. This CDR3 reads CSGTGAACGATNEKLFF. In DNA, the CDR3 is TGCAGCGGGACAGGGGCGGCGTGTGGGGCAACTAATGAAAAACTGTTTTTT. Full variable domain (missing parts from reference TRBV29-1 and TRBJ1-4): SAVISQKPSRDICQRGTSLTIQCQVDSQVTMMFWYRQQPGQSLTLIATANQGSEATYESGFVIDKFPISRPNLTFSTLTVSNMSPEDSSIYLCSGTGAACGATNEKLFFGSGTQLSVL.